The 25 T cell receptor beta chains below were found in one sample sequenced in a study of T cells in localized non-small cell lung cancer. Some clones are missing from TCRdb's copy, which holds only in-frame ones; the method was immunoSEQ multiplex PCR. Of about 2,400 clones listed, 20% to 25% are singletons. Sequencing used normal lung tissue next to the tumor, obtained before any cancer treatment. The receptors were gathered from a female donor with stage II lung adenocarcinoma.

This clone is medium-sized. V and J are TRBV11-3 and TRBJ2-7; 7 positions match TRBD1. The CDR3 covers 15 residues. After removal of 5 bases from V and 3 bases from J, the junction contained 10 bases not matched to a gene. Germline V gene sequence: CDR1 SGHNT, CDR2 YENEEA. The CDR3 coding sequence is TGTGCCAGCAGCCCTCGGGACAGTGGAGACTACGAGCAGTACTTC. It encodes CASSPRDSGDYEQYF.

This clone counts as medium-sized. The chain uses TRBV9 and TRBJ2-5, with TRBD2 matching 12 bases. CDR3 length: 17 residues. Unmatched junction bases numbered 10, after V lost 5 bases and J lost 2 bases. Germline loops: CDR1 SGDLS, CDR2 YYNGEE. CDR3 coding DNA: TGTGCCAGCAGTGGGAGGACTAGCGGGGAGAGGCAAGAGACCCAGTACTTC. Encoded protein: CASSGRTSGERQETQYF.

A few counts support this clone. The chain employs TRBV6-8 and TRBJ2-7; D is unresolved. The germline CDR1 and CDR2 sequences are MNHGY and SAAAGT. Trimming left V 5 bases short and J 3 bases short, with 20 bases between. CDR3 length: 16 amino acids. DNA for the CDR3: TGTGCCAGCAGTCGGGTACCGAGAACGGTCGGCTACGAGCAGTACTTC. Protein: CASSRVPRTVGYEQYF.

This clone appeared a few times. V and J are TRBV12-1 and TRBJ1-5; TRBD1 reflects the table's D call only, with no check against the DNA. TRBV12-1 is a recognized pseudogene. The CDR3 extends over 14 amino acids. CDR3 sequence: CASSPTGEEEPQHF. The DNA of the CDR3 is TGTGCCAGCAGCCCGACAGGTGAGGAGGAGCCCCAGCATTTT.

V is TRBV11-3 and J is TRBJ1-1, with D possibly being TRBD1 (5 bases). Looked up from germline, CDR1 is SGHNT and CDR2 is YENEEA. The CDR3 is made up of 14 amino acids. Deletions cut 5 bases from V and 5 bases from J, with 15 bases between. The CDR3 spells CASSRGGGLTEAFF. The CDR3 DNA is TGTGCCAGCAGCCGAGGCGGGGGGTTGACTGAAGCTTTCTTT.

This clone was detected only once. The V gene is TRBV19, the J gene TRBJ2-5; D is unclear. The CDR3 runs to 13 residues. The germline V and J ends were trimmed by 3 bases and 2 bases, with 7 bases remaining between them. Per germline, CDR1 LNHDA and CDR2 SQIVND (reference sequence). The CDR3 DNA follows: TGTGCCAGTAGTATCCGGTTACAAGAGACCCAGTACTTC. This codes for CASSIRLQETQYF.

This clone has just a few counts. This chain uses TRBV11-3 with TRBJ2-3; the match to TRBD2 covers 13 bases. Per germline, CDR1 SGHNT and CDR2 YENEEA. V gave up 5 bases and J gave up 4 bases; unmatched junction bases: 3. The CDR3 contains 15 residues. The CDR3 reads CASSTSGGAADTQYF. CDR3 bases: TGTGCCAGCAGCACTAGCGGGGGGGCCGCAGATACGCAGTATTTT.

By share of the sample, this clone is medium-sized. The CDR3: CASSYVGQSNQPQHF. CDR3 nucleotide sequence: TGTGCCAGCAGTTACGTGGGACAGAGCAATCAGCCCCAGCATTTT. The rearrangement links TRBV6-8 to TRBJ1-5, with 7 bases aligning to TRBD1. The length of the CDR3 is 15 residues. Per the germline V gene, CDR1 is MNHGY and CDR2 is SAAAGT. V was pared by 2 bases and J by 1 base, with 2 bases of the junction left unmatched.

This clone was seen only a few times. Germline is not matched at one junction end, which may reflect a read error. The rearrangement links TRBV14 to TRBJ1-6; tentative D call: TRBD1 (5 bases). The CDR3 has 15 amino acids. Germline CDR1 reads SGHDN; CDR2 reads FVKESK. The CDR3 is CASSPRSGWYSPLHF. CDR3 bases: TGTGCCAGCTCTCCAAGATCAGGGTGGTATTCGCCCCTCCACTTT.

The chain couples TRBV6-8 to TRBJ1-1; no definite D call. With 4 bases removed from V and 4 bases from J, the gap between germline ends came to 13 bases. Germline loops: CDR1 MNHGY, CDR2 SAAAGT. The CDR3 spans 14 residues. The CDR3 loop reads CASSSRTLGTEAFF. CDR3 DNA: TGTGCCAGCAGTTCCCGGACCCTGGGCACTGAAGCTTTCTTT.

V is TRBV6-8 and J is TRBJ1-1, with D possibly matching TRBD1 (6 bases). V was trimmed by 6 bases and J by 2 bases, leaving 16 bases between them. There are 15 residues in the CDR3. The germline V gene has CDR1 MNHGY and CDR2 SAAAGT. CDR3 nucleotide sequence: TGTGCCAGCAGATTGGCGGGGGCTAGTAACACTGAAGCTTTCTTT. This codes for CASRLAGASNTEAFF.

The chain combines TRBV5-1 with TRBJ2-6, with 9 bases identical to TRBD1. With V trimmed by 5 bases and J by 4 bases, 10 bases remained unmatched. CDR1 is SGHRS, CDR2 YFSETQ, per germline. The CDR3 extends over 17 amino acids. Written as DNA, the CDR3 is TGCGCCAGCAGTCGTACAGGGGGCGAAAGAGGGGCCAACGTCCTGACTTTC. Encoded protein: CASSRTGGERGANVLTF.

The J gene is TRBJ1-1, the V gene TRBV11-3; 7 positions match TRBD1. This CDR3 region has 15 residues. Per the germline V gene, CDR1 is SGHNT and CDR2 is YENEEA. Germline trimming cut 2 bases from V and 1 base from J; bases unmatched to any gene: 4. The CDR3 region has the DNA TGTGCCAGCAGCTTAAACGCAGGGGGGAACACTGAAGCTTTCTTT. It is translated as CASSLNAGGNTEAFF.

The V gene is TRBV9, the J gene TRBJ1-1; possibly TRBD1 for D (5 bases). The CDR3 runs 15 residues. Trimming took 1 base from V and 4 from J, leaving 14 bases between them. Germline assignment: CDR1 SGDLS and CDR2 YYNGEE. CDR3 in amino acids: CASSVYSGTSTEAFF. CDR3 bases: TGTGCCAGCAGCGTATATTCGGGGACCAGCACTGAAGCTTTCTTT.

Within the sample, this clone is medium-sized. The CDR3 nucleotides read TGTGCCAGCAGCTTCCGGACTAGCGTAACCGGGGAGCTGTTTTTT. It is translated as CASSFRTSVTGELFF. The chain employs TRBV11-3 and TRBJ2-2; 9 nucleotides agree with TRBD2. CDR1 and CDR2 (germline): SGHNT, YENEEA. The ends lost 3 bases at V and 5 bases at J; junction bases unmatched: 4. The CDR3 has 15 residues.

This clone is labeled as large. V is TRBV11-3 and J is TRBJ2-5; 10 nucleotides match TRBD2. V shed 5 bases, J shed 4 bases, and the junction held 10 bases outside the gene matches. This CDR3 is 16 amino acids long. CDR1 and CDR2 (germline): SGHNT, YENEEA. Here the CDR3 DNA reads TGTGCCAGCAGCCCAACCGTAGCTAGCGGGGGAGAGACCCAGTACTTC. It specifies CASSPTVASGGETQYF. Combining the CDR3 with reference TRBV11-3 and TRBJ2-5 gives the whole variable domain EAGVVQSPRYKIIEKKQPVAFWCNPISGHNTLYWYLQNLGQGPELLIRYENEEAVDDSQLPKDRFSAERLKGVDSTLKIQPAELGDSAVYLCASSPTVASGGETQYFGPGTRLLVL.

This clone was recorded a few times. The CDR3 DNA sequence: TGTGCCAGCAGCGAGTCGGACGGTATGCAGGTCGGCGAAAAACTGTTTTTT. Amino acids: CASSESDGMQVGEKLFF. The chain carries TRBV9 and TRBJ1-4, with unresolved D. CDR1 is SGDLS, CDR2 YYNGEE, per germline. The CDR3 has 17 residues. V lost 3 bases and J lost 8, with 23 bases in between.

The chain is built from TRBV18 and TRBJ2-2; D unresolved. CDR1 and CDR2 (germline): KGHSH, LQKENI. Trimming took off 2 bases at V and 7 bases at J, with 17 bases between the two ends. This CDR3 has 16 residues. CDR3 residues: CASSPGPGLSSGELFF. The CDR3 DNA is TGTGCCAGCTCACCAGGCCCCGGATTATCTAGCGGGGAGCTGTTTTTT.

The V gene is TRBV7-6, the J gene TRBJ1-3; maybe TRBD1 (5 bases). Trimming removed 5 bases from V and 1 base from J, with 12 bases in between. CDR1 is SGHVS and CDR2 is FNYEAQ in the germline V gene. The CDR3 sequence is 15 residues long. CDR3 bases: TGTGCCAGCAGCAAGGCGGGGGGGTCTGGAAACACCATATATTTT. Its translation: CASSKAGGSGNTIYF.

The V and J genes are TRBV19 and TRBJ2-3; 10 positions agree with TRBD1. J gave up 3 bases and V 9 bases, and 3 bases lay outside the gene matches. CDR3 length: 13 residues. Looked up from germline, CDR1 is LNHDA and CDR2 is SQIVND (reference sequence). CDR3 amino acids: CASADRGTDTQYF. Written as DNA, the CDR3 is TGTGCCAGCGCGGACAGGGGGACAGATACGCAGTATTTT.

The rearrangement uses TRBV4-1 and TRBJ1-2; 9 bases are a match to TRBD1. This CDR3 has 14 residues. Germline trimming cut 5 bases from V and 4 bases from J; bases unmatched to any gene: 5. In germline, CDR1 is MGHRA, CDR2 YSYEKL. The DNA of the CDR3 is TGCGCCAGCAGCACCCAGACAGGGGGCTATGGCTACACCTTC. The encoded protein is CASSTQTGGYGYTF.

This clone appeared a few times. CDR3 DNA: TGTGCCAGTGCTATAACCGGCAGTTACGAGCAGTACTTC. This translates into CASAITGSYEQYF. The chain links TRBV19 to TRBJ2-7; D unclear. This CDR3 comprises 13 residues. The V and J ends lost 8 bases and 4 bases respectively, with 15 bases between them. The germline V gene has CDR1 LNHDA and CDR2 SQIVND (reference sequence).

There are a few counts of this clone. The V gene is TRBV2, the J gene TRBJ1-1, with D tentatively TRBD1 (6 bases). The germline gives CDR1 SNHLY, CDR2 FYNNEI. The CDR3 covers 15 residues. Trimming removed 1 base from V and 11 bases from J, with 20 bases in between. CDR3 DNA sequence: TGTGCCAGCAGTGAAGTACGCCGGGGGCTAGCGGATGCTTTCTTT. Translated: CASSEVRRGLADAFF. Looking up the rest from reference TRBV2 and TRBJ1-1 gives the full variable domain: EPEVTQTPSHQVTQMGQEVILRCVPISNHLYFYWYRQILGQKVEFLVSFYNNEISEKSEIFDDQFSVERPDGSNFTLKIRSTKLEDSAMYFCASSEVRRGLADAFFGQGTRLTVV.

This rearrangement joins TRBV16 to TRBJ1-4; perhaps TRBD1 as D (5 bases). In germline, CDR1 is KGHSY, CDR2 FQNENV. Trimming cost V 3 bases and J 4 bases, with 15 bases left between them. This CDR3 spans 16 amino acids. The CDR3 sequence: CASSHSRASRNEKLFF. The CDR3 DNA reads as TGTGCCAGCAGCCATTCCAGGGCGAGCCGTAATGAAAAACTGTTTTTT.

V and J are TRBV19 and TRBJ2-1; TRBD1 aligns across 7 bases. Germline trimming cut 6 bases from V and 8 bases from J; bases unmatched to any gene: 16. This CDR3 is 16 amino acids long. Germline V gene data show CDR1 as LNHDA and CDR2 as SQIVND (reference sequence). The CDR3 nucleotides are TGTGCCAGTAGAAAAACCGGGACAGTAACCGGGGATGAGCAGTTCTTC. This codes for CASRKTGTVTGDEQFF.